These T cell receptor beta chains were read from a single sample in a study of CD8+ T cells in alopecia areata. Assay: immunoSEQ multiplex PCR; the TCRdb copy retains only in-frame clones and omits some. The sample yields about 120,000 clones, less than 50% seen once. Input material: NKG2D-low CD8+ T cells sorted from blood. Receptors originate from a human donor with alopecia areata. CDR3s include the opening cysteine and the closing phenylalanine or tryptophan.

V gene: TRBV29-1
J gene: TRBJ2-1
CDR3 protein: CSVEGEVVNEQFF

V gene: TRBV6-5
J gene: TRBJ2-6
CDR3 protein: CASSYGGLGANVLTF

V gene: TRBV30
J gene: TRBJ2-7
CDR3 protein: CAWGDYEQYF

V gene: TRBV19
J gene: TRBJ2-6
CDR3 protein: CASSIRGSVFSGANVLTF

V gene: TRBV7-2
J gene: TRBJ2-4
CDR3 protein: CASSLSRGGNIQYF

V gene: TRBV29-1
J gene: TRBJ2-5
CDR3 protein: CSVETGQETQYF

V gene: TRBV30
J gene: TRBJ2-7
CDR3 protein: CAWSHSQEAYEQYF

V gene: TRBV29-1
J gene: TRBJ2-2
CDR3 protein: CSVVLGTGRPGELFF

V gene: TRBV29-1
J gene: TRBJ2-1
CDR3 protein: CSGKGTGARQGEQFF

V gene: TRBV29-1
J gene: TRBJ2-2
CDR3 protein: CSVAAGETGELFF

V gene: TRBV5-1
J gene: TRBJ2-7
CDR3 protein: CASSPGLTYEQYF

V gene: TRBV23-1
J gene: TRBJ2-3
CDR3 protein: CASSQSKDTQYF

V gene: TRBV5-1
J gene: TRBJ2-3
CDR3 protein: CASSFFQVGNTQYF

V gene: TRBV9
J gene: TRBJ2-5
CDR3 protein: CASSVSGWQETQYF

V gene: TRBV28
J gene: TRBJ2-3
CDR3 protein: CASSPRQGTSTDTQYF

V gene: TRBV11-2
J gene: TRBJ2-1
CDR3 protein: CASSLDLGGVDEQFF

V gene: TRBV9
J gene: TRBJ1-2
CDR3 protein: CASRDRDGGYGYTF

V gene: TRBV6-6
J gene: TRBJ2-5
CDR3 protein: CASSYWGAGGKETQYF

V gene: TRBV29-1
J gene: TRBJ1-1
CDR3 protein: CSVLTGLMNTEAFF

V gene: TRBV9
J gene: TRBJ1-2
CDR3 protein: CASSVGVQGYTF

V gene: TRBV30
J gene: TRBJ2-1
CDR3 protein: CAWQTATVVNEQFF

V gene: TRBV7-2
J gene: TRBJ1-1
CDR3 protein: CASSDGSEAFF

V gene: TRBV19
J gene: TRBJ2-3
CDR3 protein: CASRTGGDTQYF

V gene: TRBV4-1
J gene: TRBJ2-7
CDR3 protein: CASSHIGQGYEQYF

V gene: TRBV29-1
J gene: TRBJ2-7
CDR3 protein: CSVTPQGTYEQYF

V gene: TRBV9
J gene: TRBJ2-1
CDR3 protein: CASSVTGVDEQFF

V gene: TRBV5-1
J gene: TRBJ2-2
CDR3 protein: CASSLGWMNVRELFF

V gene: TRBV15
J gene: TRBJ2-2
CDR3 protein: CATSRKGLAGSTGELFF

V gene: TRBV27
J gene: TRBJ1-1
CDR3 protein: CASSSLSTEAFF

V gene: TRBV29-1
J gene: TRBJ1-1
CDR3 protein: CSARPILGNTEAFF